The source of this TCR beta chain is a study of blood T cell repertoires in COVID-19. About the study: Sources were T cells, B-cell-depleted T cells, or PBMCs; the material itself was cDNA or gDNA.

CDR1 is SGHRS, CDR2 YFSETQ, per germline. CDR3 length equals 16 residues. Trimming cost V 0 bases and J 1 base, with 11 bases left between them. Authors' analysis steps: Amplification with reference gene primers provided the estimates of nucleated cell counts. Clones were read by immunoSEQ multiplex PCR, and TCRdb kept only the in-frame ones, dropping some. The D gene and trimming were derived from the DNA, and the V and J assignments and clone size from that table. The sample yields about 49,000 clones, over 80% seen once. The chain recombines TRBV5-1 with TRBJ1-5, with D unclear. The TCR originated in a human donor in a cohort sampled during active COVID-19. Sequencing was done on a sample of peripheral blood. CDR3 in amino acids: CASSLEHVKSNQPQHF. CDR3 bases: TGCGCCAGCAGCTTGGAGCACGTAAAGAGCAATCAGCCCCAGCATTTT.